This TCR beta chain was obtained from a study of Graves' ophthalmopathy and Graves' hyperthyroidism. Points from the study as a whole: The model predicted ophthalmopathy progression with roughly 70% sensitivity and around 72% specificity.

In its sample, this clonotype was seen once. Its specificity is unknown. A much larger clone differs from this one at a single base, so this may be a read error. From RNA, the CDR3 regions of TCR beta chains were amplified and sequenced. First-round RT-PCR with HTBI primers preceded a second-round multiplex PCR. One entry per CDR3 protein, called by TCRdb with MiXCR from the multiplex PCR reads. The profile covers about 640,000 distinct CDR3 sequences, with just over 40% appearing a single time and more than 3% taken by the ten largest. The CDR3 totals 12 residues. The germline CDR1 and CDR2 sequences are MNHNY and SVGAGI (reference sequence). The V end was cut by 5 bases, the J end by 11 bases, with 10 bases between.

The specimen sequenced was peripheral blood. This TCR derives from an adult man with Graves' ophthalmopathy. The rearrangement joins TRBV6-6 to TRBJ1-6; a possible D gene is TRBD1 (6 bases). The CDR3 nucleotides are TGTGCCAGCAGTACAGGGCTTACACCCCTCCACTTT. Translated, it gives CASSTGLTPLHF.